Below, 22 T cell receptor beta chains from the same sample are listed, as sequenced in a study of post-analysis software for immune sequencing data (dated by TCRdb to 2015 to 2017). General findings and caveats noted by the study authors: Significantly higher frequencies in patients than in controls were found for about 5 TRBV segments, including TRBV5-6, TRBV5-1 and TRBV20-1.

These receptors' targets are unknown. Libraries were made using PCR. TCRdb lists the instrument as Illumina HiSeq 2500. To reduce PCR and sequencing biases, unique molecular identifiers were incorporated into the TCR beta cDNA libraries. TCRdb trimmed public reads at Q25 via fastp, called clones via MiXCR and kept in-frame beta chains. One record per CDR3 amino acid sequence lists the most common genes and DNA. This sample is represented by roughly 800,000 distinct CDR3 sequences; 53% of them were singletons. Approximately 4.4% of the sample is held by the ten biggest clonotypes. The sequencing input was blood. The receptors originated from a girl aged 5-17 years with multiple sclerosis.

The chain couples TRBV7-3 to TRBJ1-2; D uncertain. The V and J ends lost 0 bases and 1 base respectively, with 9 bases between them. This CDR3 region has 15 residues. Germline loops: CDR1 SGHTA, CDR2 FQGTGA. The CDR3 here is CASSLTAMDNYGYTF. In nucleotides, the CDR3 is TGTGCCAGCAGCTTAACAGCAATGGATAACTATGGCTACACCTTC.

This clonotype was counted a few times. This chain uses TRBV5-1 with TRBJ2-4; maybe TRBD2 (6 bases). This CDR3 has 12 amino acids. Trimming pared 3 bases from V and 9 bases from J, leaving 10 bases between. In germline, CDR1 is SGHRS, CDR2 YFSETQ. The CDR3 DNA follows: TGCGCCAGCAGCTCCGGGACTGGCATTCAGTACTTC. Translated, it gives CASSSGTGIQYF.

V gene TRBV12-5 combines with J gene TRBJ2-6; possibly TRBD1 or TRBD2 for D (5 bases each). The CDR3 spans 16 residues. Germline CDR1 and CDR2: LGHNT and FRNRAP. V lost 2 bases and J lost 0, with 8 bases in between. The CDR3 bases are TGTGCTAGTGGTTTGACGAGGGGCTCTGGGGCCAACGTCCTGACTTTC. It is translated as CASGLTRGSGANVLTF.

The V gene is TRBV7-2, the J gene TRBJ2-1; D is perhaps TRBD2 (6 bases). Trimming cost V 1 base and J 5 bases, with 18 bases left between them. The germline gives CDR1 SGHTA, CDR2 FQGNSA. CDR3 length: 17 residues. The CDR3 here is CASSLEVRLAFNNEQFF. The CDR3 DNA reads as TGTGCCAGCAGCTTAGAGGTGAGGCTAGCGTTCAACAATGAGCAGTTCTTC.

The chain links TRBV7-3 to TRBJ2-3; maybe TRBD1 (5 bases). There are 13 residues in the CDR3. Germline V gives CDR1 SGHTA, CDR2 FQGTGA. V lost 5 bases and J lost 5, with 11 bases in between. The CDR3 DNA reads TGTGCCAGCAGCAATCGACAGATAGATACGCAGTATTTT. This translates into CASSNRQIDTQYF.

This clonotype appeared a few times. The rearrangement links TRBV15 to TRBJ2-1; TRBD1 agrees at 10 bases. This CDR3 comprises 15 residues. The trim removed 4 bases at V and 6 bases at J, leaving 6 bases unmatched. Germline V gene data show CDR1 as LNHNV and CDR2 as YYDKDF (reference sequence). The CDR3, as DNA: TGTGCCACCAGCAATCCGGGACAGGGGATCAATGAGCAGTTCTTC. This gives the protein CATSNPGQGINEQFF.

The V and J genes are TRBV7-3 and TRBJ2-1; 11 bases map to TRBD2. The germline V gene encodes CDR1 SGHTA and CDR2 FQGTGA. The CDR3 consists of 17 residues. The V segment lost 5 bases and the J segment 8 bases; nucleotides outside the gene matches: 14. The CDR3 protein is CASSPHALAGGGYEQFF. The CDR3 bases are TGTGCCAGCAGCCCACATGCCCTAGCGGGAGGCGGGTATGAGCAGTTCTTC.

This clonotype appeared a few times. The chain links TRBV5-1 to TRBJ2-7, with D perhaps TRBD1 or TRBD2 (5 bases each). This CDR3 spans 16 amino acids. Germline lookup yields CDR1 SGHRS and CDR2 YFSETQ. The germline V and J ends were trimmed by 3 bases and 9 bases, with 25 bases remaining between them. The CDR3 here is CASSSAWGPGGVSQYF. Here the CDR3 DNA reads TGCGCCAGCAGCTCGGCTTGGGGACCCGGCGGCGTGTCGCAGTACTTC.

CDR3 in DNA: TGTGCTAGTGGTTTGGTACCCGACAGGCCTTACGAGCAGTACTTC. This encodes CASGLVPDRPYEQYF. V and J are TRBV12-5 and TRBJ2-7; possible D gene TRBD1, 6 bases. Trimming shortened V by 0 bases and J by 4 bases, and 13 bases separated the two germline ends. This CDR3 has 15 amino acids. Germline CDR1 is LGHNT and CDR2 is FRNRAP.

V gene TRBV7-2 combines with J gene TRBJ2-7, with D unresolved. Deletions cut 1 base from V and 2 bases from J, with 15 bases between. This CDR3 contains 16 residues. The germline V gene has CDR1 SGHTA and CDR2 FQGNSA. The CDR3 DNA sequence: TGTGCCAGCAGCTTAGGCTCTAGTGGGGTTCCCTACGAGCAGTACTTC. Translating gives CASSLGSSGVPYEQYF.

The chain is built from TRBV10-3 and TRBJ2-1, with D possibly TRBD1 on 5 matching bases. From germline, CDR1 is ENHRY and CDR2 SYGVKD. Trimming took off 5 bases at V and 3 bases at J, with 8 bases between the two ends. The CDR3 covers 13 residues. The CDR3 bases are TGTGCCATCAGTTCCGACAGCTACAATGAGCAGTTCTTC. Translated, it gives CAISSDSYNEQFF.

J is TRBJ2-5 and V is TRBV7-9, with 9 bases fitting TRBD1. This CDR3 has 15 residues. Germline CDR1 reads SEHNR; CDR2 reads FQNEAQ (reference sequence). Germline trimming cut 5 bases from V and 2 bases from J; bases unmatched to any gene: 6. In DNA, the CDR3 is TGTGCCAGCAGCCCCACCGGGACAGGGCAAGAGACCCAGTACTTC. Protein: CASSPTGTGQETQYF.

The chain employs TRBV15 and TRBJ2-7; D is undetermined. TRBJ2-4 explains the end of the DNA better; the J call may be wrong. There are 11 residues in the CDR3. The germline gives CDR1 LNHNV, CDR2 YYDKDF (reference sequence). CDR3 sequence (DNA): TGTGCCACCAGCAGTCTAGACATTCAGTACTTC. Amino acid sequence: CATSSLDIQYF.

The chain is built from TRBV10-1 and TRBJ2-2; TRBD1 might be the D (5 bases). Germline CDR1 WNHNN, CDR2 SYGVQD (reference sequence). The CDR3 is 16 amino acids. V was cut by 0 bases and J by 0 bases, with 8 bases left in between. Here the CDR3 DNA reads TGCGCCAGCAGTGAGTCAGTAGGGGCGAACACCGGGGAGCTGTTTTTT. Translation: CASSESVGANTGELFF.

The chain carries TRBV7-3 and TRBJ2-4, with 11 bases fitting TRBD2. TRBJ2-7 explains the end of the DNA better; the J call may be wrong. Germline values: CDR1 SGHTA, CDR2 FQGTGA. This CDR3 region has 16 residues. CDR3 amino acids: CASSPLAGGPFHEQYF. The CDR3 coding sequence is TGTGCCAGCAGTCCGTTAGCGGGAGGGCCCTTCCACGAGCAGTACTTC.

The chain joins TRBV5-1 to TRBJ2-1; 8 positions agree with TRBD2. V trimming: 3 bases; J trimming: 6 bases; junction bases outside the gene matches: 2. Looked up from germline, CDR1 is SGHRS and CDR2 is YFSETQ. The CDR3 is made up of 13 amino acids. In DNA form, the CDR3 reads TGCGCCAGCAGCTCGGGGGGGCCCAATGAGCAGTTCTTC. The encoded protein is CASSSGGPNEQFF.

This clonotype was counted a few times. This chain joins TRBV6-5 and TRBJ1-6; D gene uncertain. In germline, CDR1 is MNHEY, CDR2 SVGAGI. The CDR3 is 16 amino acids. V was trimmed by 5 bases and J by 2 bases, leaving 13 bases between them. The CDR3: CASSLSPTPYNSPLHF. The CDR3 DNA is TGTGCCAGCAGTCTGAGCCCAACGCCCTATAATTCACCCCTCCACTTT.

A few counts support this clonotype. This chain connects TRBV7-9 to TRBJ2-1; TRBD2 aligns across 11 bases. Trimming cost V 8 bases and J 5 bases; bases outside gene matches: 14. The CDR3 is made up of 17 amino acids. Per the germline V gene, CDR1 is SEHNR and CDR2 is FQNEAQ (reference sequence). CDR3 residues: CASGATSGSYLNNEQFF. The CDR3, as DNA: TGTGCCAGCGGCGCCACTAGCGGGAGTTATCTGAACAATGAGCAGTTCTTC.

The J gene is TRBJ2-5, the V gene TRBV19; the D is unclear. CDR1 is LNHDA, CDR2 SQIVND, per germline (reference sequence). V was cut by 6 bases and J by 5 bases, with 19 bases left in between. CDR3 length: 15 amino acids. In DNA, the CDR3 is TGTGCCAGTAGCCCCCCGGTGGTGTCCAGTGAGACCCAGTACTTC. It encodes CASSPPVVSSETQYF. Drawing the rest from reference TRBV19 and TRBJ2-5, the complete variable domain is DGGITQSPKYLFRKEGQNVTLSCEQNLNHDAMYWYRQDPGQGLRLIYYSQIVNDFQKGDIAEGYSVSREKKESFPLTVTSAQKNPTAFYLCASSPPVVSSETQYFGPGTRLLVL.

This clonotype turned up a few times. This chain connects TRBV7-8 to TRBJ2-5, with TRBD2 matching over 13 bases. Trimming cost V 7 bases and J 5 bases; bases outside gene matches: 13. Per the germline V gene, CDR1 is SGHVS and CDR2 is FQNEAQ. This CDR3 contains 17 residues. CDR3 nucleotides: TGTGCCAGCAACCGACTAGCGGGAGGCCTTTTCGATGAGACCCAGTACTTC. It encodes CASNRLAGGLFDETQYF. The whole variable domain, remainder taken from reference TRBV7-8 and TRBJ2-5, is GAGVSQSPRYKVAKRGQDVALRCDPISGHVSLFWYQQALGQGPEFLTYFQNEAQLDKSGLPSDRFFAERPEGSVSTLKIQRTQQEDSAVYLCASNRLAGGLFDETQYFGPGTRLLVL.

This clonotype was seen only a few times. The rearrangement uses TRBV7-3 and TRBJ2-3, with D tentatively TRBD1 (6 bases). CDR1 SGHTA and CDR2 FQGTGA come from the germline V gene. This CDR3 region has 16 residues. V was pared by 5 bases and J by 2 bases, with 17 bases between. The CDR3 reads CASSGGFRGDTDTQYF. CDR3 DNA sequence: TGTGCCAGCAGCGGGGGCTTCCGAGGGGACACAGATACGCAGTATTTT.

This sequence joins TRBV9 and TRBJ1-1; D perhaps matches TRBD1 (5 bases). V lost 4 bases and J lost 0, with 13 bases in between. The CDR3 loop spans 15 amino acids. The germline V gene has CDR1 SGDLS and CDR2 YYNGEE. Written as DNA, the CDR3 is TGTGCCAGCAGCCCCCGGGACGCAATGAACACTGAAGCTTTCTTT. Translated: CASSPRDAMNTEAFF.